Shown below are 9 T cell receptor beta chains from a single sample sequenced in a study of T-cell reconstitution after alpha-beta-depleted transplantation in children. Unique molecular identifiers were built into the TCRbeta library. TCRdb itself ran the PCR reads through MiXCR, one entry per CDR3 protein. The data hold around 440,000 distinct CDR3 sequences, with 15% to 20% observed a single time. Sequencing was performed on PBMCs, mostly from graft donor cells, taken 360 days after TCRalphabeta/CD19-depleted stem cell transplant. The origin of the receptors is a boy younger than two who had a stem cell transplant for Wiskott-Aldrich syndrome, so the T cells may come from the graft donor.

This clonotype was observed a single time. A much larger clone lies a single base off, so this may be a read error. The chain has TRBV2 and TRBJ2-1, with 12 bases lining up with TRBD2. This CDR3 has 15 residues. V gave up 9 bases and J gave up 2 bases; unmatched junction bases: 5. CDR1 is SNHLY and CDR2 is FYNNEI in the germline V gene. The CDR3, as DNA: TGTGCCAGTCTAGCGGGGGGGAGCCCCTACAATGAGCAGTTCTTC. Translation gives CASLAGGSPYNEQFF.

The chain combines TRBV7-2 with TRBJ1-4; 7 bases are shared with TRBD1. CDR1 and CDR2 from the germline V gene are SGHTA and FQGNSA. The CDR3 consists of 15 residues. V shed 4 bases, J shed 4 bases, and the junction held 6 bases outside the gene matches. The CDR3 is CASSSAGGVNEKLFF. The CDR3 coding sequence is TGTGCCAGCAGCTCCGCAGGGGGTGTTAATGAAAAACTGTTTTTT.

V is TRBV11-2 and J is TRBJ2-4; D gene unclear. CDR3 length: 16 amino acids. V lost 6 bases and J lost 0, with 15 bases in between. Germline assignment: CDR1 SGHAT and CDR2 FQNNGV. The CDR3 DNA reads TGTGCCAGCAGTACCTCAGGAGTTCTAGCCAAAAACATTCAGTACTTC. Translated: CASSTSGVLAKNIQYF.

This clonotype has a handful of counts. J is TRBJ2-7 and V is TRBV20-1; no reliable D call. V lost 5 bases and J lost 3, with 14 bases in between. The germline V gene encodes CDR1 DFQATT and CDR2 SNEGSKA (reference sequence). This CDR3 region has 13 residues. The CDR3 region is CSAVSLGVYEQYF. For the CDR3, the DNA is TGCAGTGCTGTCTCTCTAGGAGTCTACGAGCAGTACTTC.

This clonotype was counted only a few times. The chain recombines TRBV23-1 with TRBJ2-2; 8 bases align to TRBD1. TRBV23-1 is given ORF status, its function remaining uncertain. The V segment lost 4 bases and the J segment 3 bases; nucleotides outside the gene matches: 22. The CDR3 extends over 21 amino acids. In DNA form, the CDR3 reads TGCGCCAGCAGTCGCTCTATCAGGACAGGGAATACTTTCGAGGACACCGGGGAGCTGTTTTTT. This sequence encodes CASSRSIRTGNTFEDTGELFF.

The chain has TRBV7-9 and TRBJ1-6; 8 positions agree with TRBD1. Germline V gene sequence: CDR1 SEHNR, CDR2 FQNEAQ (reference sequence). The V segment lost 6 bases and the J segment 10 bases; nucleotides outside the gene matches: 5. This CDR3 spans 13 amino acids. CDR3 in DNA: TGTGCCAGCAGGGGACAGGTTGAATCACCCCTCCACTTT. Its translation: CASRGQVESPLHF.

This clonotype was observed a few times. V is TRBV29-1 and J is TRBJ2-2, with D maybe TRBD1 (6 bases). CDR1 and CDR2 (germline): SQVTM, ANQGSEA. CDR3 length: 11 residues. V shed 3 bases and J shed 12 bases, with 11 bases lying between them. CDR3 residues: CSVDRGSKLFF. The CDR3 DNA sequence: TGCAGCGTTGACAGGGGTTCGAAGCTGTTTTTT.

This chain connects TRBV29-1 to TRBJ2-1, with unresolved D. The CDR3 has 16 residues. Trimming shortened V by 2 bases and J by 10 bases, and 24 bases separated the two germline ends. Germline-derived CDR1 and CDR2 are SQVTM and ANQGSEA. The CDR3 here is CSVEPLPRGGIWEQFF. In nucleotides, the CDR3 is TGCAGCGTTGAACCCCTACCCCGCGGTGGTATATGGGAGCAGTTCTTC.

This clonotype was observed a handful of times. The gene calls are TRBV10-3 and TRBJ2-1; 9 nucleotides agree with TRBD1. The CDR3 is 13 residues long. The J segment lost 10 bases and the V segment lost 0 bases, leaving 1 base of the junction unmatched. CDR1 ENHRY and CDR2 SYGVKD come from the germline V gene. The CDR3 bases are TGTGCCATCAGTGAGTCGGGACAGGGAGAGCAGTTCTTC. It yields the protein CAISESGQGEQFF.